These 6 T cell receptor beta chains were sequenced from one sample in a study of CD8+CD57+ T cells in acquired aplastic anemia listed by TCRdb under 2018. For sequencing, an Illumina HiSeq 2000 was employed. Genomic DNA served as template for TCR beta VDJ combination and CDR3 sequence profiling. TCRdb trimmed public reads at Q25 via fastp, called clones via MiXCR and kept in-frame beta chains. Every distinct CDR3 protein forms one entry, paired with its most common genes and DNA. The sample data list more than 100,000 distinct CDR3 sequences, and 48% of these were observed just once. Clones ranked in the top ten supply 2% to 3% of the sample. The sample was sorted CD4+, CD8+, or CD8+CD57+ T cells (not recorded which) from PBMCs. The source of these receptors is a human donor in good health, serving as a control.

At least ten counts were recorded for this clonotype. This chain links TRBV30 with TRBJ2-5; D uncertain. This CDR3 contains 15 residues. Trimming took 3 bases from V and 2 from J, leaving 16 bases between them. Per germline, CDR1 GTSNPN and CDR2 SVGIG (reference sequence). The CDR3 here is CAWRDRTAIQETQYF. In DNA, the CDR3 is TGTGCCTGGAGGGACCGCACAGCCATTCAAGAGACCCAGTACTTC.

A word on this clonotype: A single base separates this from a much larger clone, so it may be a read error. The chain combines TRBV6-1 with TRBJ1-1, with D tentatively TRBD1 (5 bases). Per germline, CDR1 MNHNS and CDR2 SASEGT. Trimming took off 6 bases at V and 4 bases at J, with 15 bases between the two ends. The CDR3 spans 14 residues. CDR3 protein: CASSSSGRGTEAFF. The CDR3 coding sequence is TGTGCCAGCAGCAGTTCTGGAAGGGGCACTGAAGCTTTCTTT.

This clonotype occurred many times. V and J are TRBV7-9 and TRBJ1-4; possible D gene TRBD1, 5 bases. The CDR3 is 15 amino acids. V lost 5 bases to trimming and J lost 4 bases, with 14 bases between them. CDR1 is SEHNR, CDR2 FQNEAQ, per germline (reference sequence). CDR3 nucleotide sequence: TGTGCCAGCAGCCCCCAGCAGGGCGGTAATGAAAAACTGTTTTTT. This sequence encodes CASSPQQGGNEKLFF.

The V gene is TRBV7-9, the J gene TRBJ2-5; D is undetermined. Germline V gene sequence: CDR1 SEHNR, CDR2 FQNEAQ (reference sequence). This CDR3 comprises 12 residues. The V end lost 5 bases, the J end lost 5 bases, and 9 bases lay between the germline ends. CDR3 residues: CASSLEAETQYF. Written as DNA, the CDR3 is TGTGCCAGCAGCCTAGAGGCGGAGACCCAGTACTTC.

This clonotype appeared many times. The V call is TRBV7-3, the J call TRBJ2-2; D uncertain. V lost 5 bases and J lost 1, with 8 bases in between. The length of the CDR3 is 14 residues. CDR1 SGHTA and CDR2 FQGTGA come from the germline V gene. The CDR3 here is CASSPLRNTGELFF. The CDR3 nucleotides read TGTGCCAGCAGCCCCCTGCGGAACACCGGGGAGCTGTTTTTT.

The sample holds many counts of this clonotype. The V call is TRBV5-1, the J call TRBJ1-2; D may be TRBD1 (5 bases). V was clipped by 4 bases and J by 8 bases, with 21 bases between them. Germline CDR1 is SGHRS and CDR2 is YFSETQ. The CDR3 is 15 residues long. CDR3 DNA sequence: TGCGCCAGCAGCAGCACGAACTCTGTTGGGGGAGGCTACACCTTC. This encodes CASSSTNSVGGGYTF.